This TCR beta chain was found in a study of CD8 T cells in ankylosing spondylitis (dated by TCRdb to about 2017). Study-level background: T cell receptor beta repertoires were profiled in healthy donors and ankylosing spondylitis patients so that disease-linked TCR variants could be found. In total, the full study cohort was made up of some 110 healthy donors and 25 ankylosing spondylitis patients. Samples of peripheral blood were taken, and for ankylosing spondylitis patients, synovial fluid was collected as well. On the study overall, not on this receptor specifically: The disease-linked clones had a CD8+ phenotype and were found at relatively low frequencies in peripheral blood. The disease-linked clones were reported as significantly enriched in matched synovial fluid samples from ankylosing spondylitis patients. A TCR beta motif of 7 or 8 highly homologous amino acid variants appeared characteristic of blood from ankylosing spondylitis patients. Some motif variants were previously reported in synovial fluid and blood of reactive arthritis patients, suggesting common disease-initiation mechanisms.

Sequencing was performed on an Illumina HiSeq 2500. TCR beta libraries were prepared by quantitative 5'-RACE with molecular barcodes. In the original analysis: A new computational method, built on a probabilistic model of VDJ rearrangement, was used to identify disease-linked TCR variants. TCRdb reworked the public reads: Q25 trimming with fastp, MiXCR clone assembly, productive beta chains retained. Under each unique CDR3 protein, matching rows form one entry showing the most common genes and DNA. The V and J calls, along with clone size, are taken from TCRdb and not from the paper's own processing. The sample table records just under 550,000 distinct CDR3 sequences; 9.5% to 15% of these occur just once. Of the sample, around 7% falls within the top ten clones. V lost 10 bases and J lost 0 bases; the stretch between them is 3 bases long. The germline V gene supplies CDR1 SNHLY and CDR2 FYNNEI. The CDR3 numbers 10 residues from cysteine through phenylalanine. Solely the CDR3 DNA is kept, with 30 bases framed from the first base.

This clonotype was found a few times. Its antigen is currently not known. Nothing much larger sits one base from this clone, and base qualities are not available. This TCR was sampled from a male donor with ankylosing spondylitis. The sequenced sample consisted of blood, either unsorted or a sorted T cell fraction (not recorded which). Recombination joined TRBV2 with TRBJ2-5; the D gene cannot be named for sure. The nucleotide sequence reads TGTGCCACCTACCAAGAGACCCAGTACTTC. This translates into CATYQETQYF.